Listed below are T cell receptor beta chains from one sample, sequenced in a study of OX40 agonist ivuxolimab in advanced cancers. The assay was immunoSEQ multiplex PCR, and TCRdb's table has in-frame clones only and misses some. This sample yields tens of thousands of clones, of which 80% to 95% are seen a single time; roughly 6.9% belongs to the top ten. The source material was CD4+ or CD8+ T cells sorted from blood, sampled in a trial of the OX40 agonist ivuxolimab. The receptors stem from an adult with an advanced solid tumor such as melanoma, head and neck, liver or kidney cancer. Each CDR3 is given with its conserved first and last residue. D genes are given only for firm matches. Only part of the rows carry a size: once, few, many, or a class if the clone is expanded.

cdr3_aa: CASSPTNGRSNQPQHF
cdr3_nt: TGTGCCAGCAGCCCCACGAATGGGAGAAGCAATCAGCCCCAGCATTTT
clone_size: few
j_call: TRBJ1-5
v_call: TRBV7-8
d_call: NA

cdr3_aa: CASSQGTVNTEAFF
cdr3_nt: TGTGCCAGCAGCCAAGGGACAGTGAACACTGAAGCTTTCTTT
clone_size: NA
j_call: TRBJ1-1
v_call: TRBV4-2
d_call: NA

cdr3_aa: CASSVERGGRGYTF
cdr3_nt: TGTGCCAGCAGCGTCGAGAGGGGTGGGAGGGGCTACACCTTC
clone_size: NA
j_call: TRBJ1-2
v_call: TRBV9
d_call: NA

cdr3_aa: CASSLDGRGGETQYF
cdr3_nt: TGTGCCAGCAGCTTAGATGGCAGGGGAGGAGAGACCCAGTACTTC
clone_size: NA
j_call: TRBJ2-5
v_call: TRBV7-2
d_call: NA

cdr3_aa: CASSRDNNYGYTF
cdr3_nt: TGTGCCAGCAGTCGGGACAATAACTATGGCTACACCTTC
clone_size: NA
j_call: TRBJ1-2
v_call: TRBV14
d_call: NA

cdr3_aa: CASSSQGLTEAFF
cdr3_nt: TGTGCCAGCAGTTCCCAGGGGCTCACTGAAGCTTTCTTT
clone_size: NA
j_call: TRBJ1-1
v_call: TRBV28
d_call: NA

cdr3_aa: CASSSGLAGGPKRETQYF
cdr3_nt: TGTGCCAGCAGCTCAGGACTAGCGGGAGGGCCGAAAAGGGAGACCCAGTACTTC
clone_size: NA
j_call: TRBJ2-5
v_call: TRBV7-2
d_call: TRBD2

cdr3_aa: CASTINDRNTEAFF
cdr3_nt: TGTGCCAGCACCATCAACGACAGGAACACTGAAGCTTTCTTT
clone_size: few
j_call: TRBJ1-1
v_call: TRBV9
d_call: NA

cdr3_aa: CASSSTSRSQETQYF
cdr3_nt: TGCGCCAGCAGCTCCACGTCCCGAAGCCAAGAGACCCAGTACTTC
clone_size: NA
j_call: TRBJ2-5
v_call: TRBV5-1
d_call: NA

cdr3_aa: CASSQAGNTEAFF
cdr3_nt: TGTGCCAGTAGTCAGGCAGGGAACACTGAAGCTTTCTTT
clone_size: NA
j_call: TRBJ1-1
v_call: TRBV19
d_call: NA

cdr3_aa: CAISESNTGATEAFF
cdr3_nt: TGTGCCATCAGTGAGTCCAACACAGGGGCCACTGAAGCTTTCTTT
clone_size: NA
j_call: TRBJ1-1
v_call: TRBV10-3
d_call: TRBD1

cdr3_aa: CASSPRGAGLTAGANVLTF
cdr3_nt: TGTGCCAGCAGTCCCCGGGGGGCAGGTCTAACGGCTGGGGCCAACGTCCTGACTTTC
clone_size: NA
j_call: TRBJ2-6
v_call: TRBV28
d_call: NA

cdr3_aa: CASNQAADYGYTF
cdr3_nt: TGTGCCAGCAACCAGGCGGCGGACTATGGCTACACCTTC
clone_size: NA
j_call: TRBJ1-2
v_call: TRBV28
d_call: NA

cdr3_aa: CASRRDLRELTDTQYF
cdr3_nt: TGTGCCAGCAGAAGGGACCTCAGGGAGCTCACAGATACGCAGTATTTT
clone_size: once
j_call: TRBJ2-3
v_call: TRBV2
d_call: NA

cdr3_aa: CASSIEERVYGYTF
cdr3_nt: TGTGCCAGTAGTATAGAAGAGCGAGTCTATGGCTACACCTTC
clone_size: NA
j_call: TRBJ1-2
v_call: TRBV19
d_call: NA

cdr3_aa: CAWSVDGELFF
cdr3_nt: TGTGCCTGGAGTGTAGATGGGGAGCTGTTTTTT
clone_size: NA
j_call: TRBJ2-2
v_call: TRBV30
d_call: NA

cdr3_aa: CASSFTRDTEAFF
cdr3_nt: TGCGCCAGCAGCTTTACACGGGACACTGAAGCTTTCTTT
clone_size: NA
j_call: TRBJ1-1
v_call: TRBV5-1
d_call: NA

cdr3_aa: CASSPPGQGARGYTF
cdr3_nt: TGTGCCAGCAGCCCGCCGGGACAGGGGGCGCGGGGCTACACCTTC
clone_size: NA
j_call: TRBJ1-2
v_call: TRBV6-1
d_call: TRBD1

cdr3_aa: CSVEAGTHGYTF
cdr3_nt: TGCAGCGTTGAAGCAGGGACTCATGGCTACACCTTC
clone_size: NA
j_call: TRBJ1-2
v_call: TRBV29-1
d_call: NA

cdr3_aa: CASRLQVYEQYF
cdr3_nt: TGCGCCAGCAGGCTGCAGGTATACGAGCAGTACTTC
clone_size: NA
j_call: TRBJ2-7
v_call: TRBV10-2
d_call: NA

cdr3_aa: CASSSTSGSHEQFF
cdr3_nt: TGTGCCAGCAGCTCGACTAGCGGGAGTCATGAGCAGTTCTTC
clone_size: NA
j_call: TRBJ2-1
v_call: TRBV9
d_call: TRBD2

cdr3_aa: CASSVTQGIETQYF
cdr3_nt: TGTGCCAGCAGCGTCACACAGGGTATCGAGACCCAGTACTTC
clone_size: few
j_call: TRBJ2-5
v_call: TRBV6-5
d_call: NA

cdr3_aa: CASRTGGSYEQYF
cdr3_nt: TGTGCCAGCAGAACAGGGGGAAGCTACGAGCAGTACTTC
clone_size: once
j_call: TRBJ2-7
v_call: TRBV28
d_call: TRBD1

cdr3_aa: CASSGGQGARTEAFF
cdr3_nt: TGTGCCAGCAGCGGGGGACAGGGGGCGAGGACTGAAGCTTTCTTT
clone_size: NA
j_call: TRBJ1-1
v_call: TRBV5-4
d_call: TRBD1

cdr3_aa: CAWSVHYGYTF
cdr3_nt: TGTGCCTGGAGTGTGCACTATGGCTACACCTTC
clone_size: NA
j_call: TRBJ1-2
v_call: TRBV30
d_call: NA

cdr3_aa: CASSDPKITGGGQPQHF
cdr3_nt: TGTGCCAGCAGTGACCCGAAAATAACAGGGGGCGGCCAGCCCCAGCATTTT
clone_size: NA
j_call: TRBJ1-5
v_call: TRBV6-4
d_call: TRBD1

cdr3_aa: CASSYFSNQPQHF
cdr3_nt: TGTGCCAGCAGTTACTTCTCAAATCAGCCCCAGCATTTT
clone_size: NA
j_call: TRBJ1-5
v_call: TRBV6-5
d_call: NA

cdr3_aa: CASSILGQATEAFF
cdr3_nt: TGTGCCAGCAGTATCCTCGGACAGGCCACTGAAGCTTTCTTT
clone_size: NA
j_call: TRBJ1-1
v_call: TRBV28
d_call: TRBD1

cdr3_aa: CASSIAPSGATGELFF
cdr3_nt: TGTGCCAGTAGTATAGCCCCGTCAGGAGCCACCGGGGAGCTGTTTTTT
clone_size: NA
j_call: TRBJ2-2
v_call: TRBV19
d_call: NA

cdr3_aa: CASSLVGDGEQYF
cdr3_nt: TGCGCCAGCAGCTTGGTGGGGGATGGCGAGCAGTACTTC
clone_size: NA
j_call: TRBJ2-7
v_call: TRBV5-1
d_call: NA

cdr3_aa: CASSLDRVYGYTF
cdr3_nt: TGTGCCAGCAGCTTGGACAGAGTCTATGGCTACACCTTC
clone_size: NA
j_call: TRBJ1-2
v_call: TRBV5-6
d_call: NA

cdr3_aa: CASSQARDREF
cdr3_nt: TGTGCCAGCAGTCAAGCCAGGGACAGGGAATTC
clone_size: NA
j_call: TRBJ1-2
v_call: TRBV6-6
d_call: TRBD1

cdr3_aa: CASSLSTGKETQYF
cdr3_nt: TGTGCCAGCAGTTTATCGACAGGGAAAGAGACCCAGTACTTC
clone_size: NA
j_call: TRBJ2-5
v_call: TRBV2
d_call: TRBD1

cdr3_aa: CSALRTSGRNEQFF
cdr3_nt: TGCAGCGCACTTCGGACTAGCGGAAGGAATGAGCAGTTCTTC
clone_size: NA
j_call: TRBJ2-1
v_call: TRBV29-1
d_call: TRBD2

cdr3_aa: CASSLLAGAYEQYF
cdr3_nt: TGTGCCAGCAGTTTACTAGCGGGAGCCTACGAGCAGTACTTC
clone_size: few
j_call: TRBJ2-7
v_call: TRBV28
d_call: TRBD2

cdr3_aa: CASGRGTGELFF
cdr3_nt: TGTGCCAGCGGGCGGGGCACCGGGGAGCTGTTTTTT
clone_size: once
j_call: TRBJ2-2
v_call: TRBV28
d_call: NA

cdr3_aa: CASSPGQLLNEQFF
cdr3_nt: TGTGCCAGCTCACCCGGACAGCTTTTGAATGAGCAGTTCTTC
clone_size: once
j_call: TRBJ2-1
v_call: TRBV18
d_call: NA

cdr3_aa: CASSLGRANYEQYF
cdr3_nt: TGCGCCAGCAGCTTGGGCAGGGCGAACTACGAGCAGTACTTC
clone_size: NA
j_call: TRBJ2-7
v_call: TRBV5-1
d_call: NA

cdr3_aa: CASKFPGRNYGYTF
cdr3_nt: TGTGCCAGCAAGTTCCCCGGGCGGAACTATGGCTACACCTTC
clone_size: NA
j_call: TRBJ1-2
v_call: TRBV6-1
d_call: NA

cdr3_aa: CASSIARRGPTNEKLFF
cdr3_nt: TGTGCCAGTAGTATAGCTCGACGGGGCCCAACTAATGAAAAACTGTTTTTT
clone_size: NA
j_call: TRBJ1-4
v_call: TRBV19
d_call: NA

cdr3_aa: CASSPGTFTGTEQYF
cdr3_nt: TGTGCCAGCAGCCCCGGCACATTTACAGGGACCGAGCAGTACTTC
clone_size: NA
j_call: TRBJ2-7
v_call: TRBV11-2
d_call: NA

cdr3_aa: CASSLWTGAWGEQFF
cdr3_nt: TGTGCCAGCAGCTTATGGACAGGGGCATGGGGTGAGCAGTTCTTC
clone_size: NA
j_call: TRBJ2-1
v_call: TRBV5-4
d_call: TRBD1

cdr3_aa: CASGSTDNSYEQYF
cdr3_nt: TGTGCCAGCGGGAGCACAGACAACTCCTACGAGCAGTACTTC
clone_size: NA
j_call: TRBJ2-7
v_call: TRBV28
d_call: NA

cdr3_aa: CASSSSGRASDTQYF
cdr3_nt: TGTGCCAGCAGCTCTAGCGGGAGGGCCTCAGATACGCAGTATTTT
clone_size: once
j_call: TRBJ2-3
v_call: TRBV11-2
d_call: TRBD2